These 23 T cell receptor beta chains came from one sample sequenced in a study of T cell repertoires in cytomegalovirus infection. TCRdb itself ran the reads through MiXCR, one entry per CDR3 protein. Of about 460,000 distinct CDR3 sequences listed, around 10% are singletons. Sequencing was done on a sample of PBMCs. These receptors all stem from a human donor in good health (CMV status not recorded). Some clones in this sample may be carry-over from other donors' samples.

The sample holds many counts of this clonotype. V and J are TRBV28 and TRBJ2-7, with 7 bases lining up with TRBD1. CDR1 and CDR2 from the germline V gene are MDHEN and SYDVKM. The CDR3 contains 15 residues. J was trimmed by 0 bases and V by 8 bases; bases with no gene match: 10. The CDR3 bases are TGTGCCAGCTCCCAAGGGGGCTCTCGCTCCTACGAGCAGTACTTC. It encodes CASSQGGSRSYEQYF.

This clonotype appeared a few times. The chain is built from TRBV6-6 and TRBJ2-7; no firm D call. The length of the CDR3 is 14 residues. Trimming stripped 0 bases from V and 3 bases from J, with 9 bases between. Germline values: CDR1 MNHNY, CDR2 SVGAGI (reference sequence). Here the CDR3 reads CASSYSQPHYEQYF. CDR3 nucleotides: TGTGCCAGCAGTTACTCCCAGCCCCACTACGAGCAGTACTTC.

This clonotype has ten or more counts. The rearrangement uses TRBV28 and TRBJ1-2; D remains ambiguous. CDR1 is MDHEN and CDR2 is SYDVKM in the germline V gene. The CDR3 runs 10 residues. Trimming took off 5 bases at V and 2 bases at J, with 0 bases between the two ends. The CDR3 nucleotides are TGTGCCAGCAGTAACTATGGCTACACCTTC. Its protein product is CASSNYGYTF.

This clonotype was seen a handful of times. The V call is TRBV5-1, the J call TRBJ1-5; no reliable D call. The V end lost 4 bases, the J end lost 9 bases, and 20 bases lay between the germline ends. The CDR3 extends over 15 amino acids. The V gene's germline CDR1 is SGHRS and CDR2 YFSETQ. The CDR3 nucleotides are TGCGCCAGCAGCCCCACGGGGTCAAGTGTGGGGCCCCAGCATTTT. It translates to CASSPTGSSVGPQHF.

This clonotype was seen a few times. The chain joins TRBV29-1 to TRBJ1-1; D unresolved. The germline CDR1 and CDR2 sequences are SQVTM and ANQGSEA. The length of the CDR3 is 13 residues. V was cut by 4 bases and J by 1 base, with 10 bases left in between. The CDR3 loop is CSVVGSENTEAFF. The CDR3 nucleotides are TGCAGCGTTGTCGGGTCCGAGAACACTGAAGCTTTCTTT.

This clonotype was seen many times. The rearrangement joins TRBV29-1 to TRBJ2-1; 9 nucleotides match TRBD1. CDR3 length: 13 amino acids. V lost 8 bases and J lost 8; bases outside the gene matches: 10. Germline V gene lookup returns CDR1 SQVTM and CDR2 ANQGSEA. This chain's CDR3 is CSTSGQGGHEQFF. For the CDR3, the DNA is TGCAGCACCTCGGGACAGGGCGGGCATGAGCAGTTCTTC.

This clonotype was counted many times. The chain couples TRBV2 to TRBJ1-1; the match to TRBD1 covers 7 bases. The CDR3 covers 16 residues. The V gene's germline CDR1 is SNHLY and CDR2 FYNNEI. J was trimmed by 0 bases and V by 11 bases; bases with no gene match: 15. The CDR3 DNA is TGTGCCGGGCAGTGGACAGGCCTGGGTATGAACACTGAAGCTTTCTTT. It encodes CAGQWTGLGMNTEAFF.

This clonotype occurred many times. The rearrangement joins TRBV7-9 to TRBJ2-1, with 8 positions matching TRBD2. CDR1 SEHNR and CDR2 FQNEAQ come from the germline V gene (reference sequence). The trim removed 5 bases at V and 5 bases at J, leaving 8 bases unmatched. CDR3 length: 15 amino acids. The CDR3 protein is CASSPAAGGHNEQFF. The CDR3 bases are TGTGCCAGCAGCCCCGCGGCGGGGGGCCACAATGAGCAGTTCTTC.

This chain uses TRBV29-1 with TRBJ1-1; the D gene is possibly TRBD1 (6 bases). V shed 4 bases and J shed 7 bases, with 13 bases lying between them. This CDR3 has 12 amino acids. CDR1 and CDR2 (germline): SQVTM, ANQGSEA. Here the CDR3 DNA reads TGCAGCGTTGGGGAACAGGGAGGTGAAGCTTTCTTT. It translates to CSVGEQGGEAFF.

Many counts were recorded for this clonotype. The rearrangement links TRBV7-3 to TRBJ2-3, with a tentative D call TRBD2 (5 bases). This CDR3 has 13 amino acids. Trimming removed 2 bases at V and 9 bases at J, with 12 bases between. Germline CDR1 reads SGHTA; CDR2 reads FQGTGA. CDR3 nucleotide sequence: TGTGCCAGCAGCTTAGGTCAGCGAGGGACGCAGTATTTT. This encodes CASSLGQRGTQYF.

The table lists this clonotype with a few counts. The chain has TRBV7-9 and TRBJ2-2, with D perhaps TRBD1 (5 bases). V gave up 0 bases and J gave up 7 bases, with 12 bases separating them. Per germline, CDR1 SEHNR and CDR2 FQNEAQ (reference sequence). This CDR3 is 15 amino acids long. CDR3 DNA sequence: TGTGCCAGCAGCTTAGCTCCGACAGATTACGGGGAGCTGTTTTTT. As protein: CASSLAPTDYGELFF. Full variable domain (remainder filled in from reference TRBV7-9 and TRBJ2-2): DTGVSQNPRHKITKRGQNVTFRCDPISEHNRLYWYRQTLGQGPEFLTYFQNEAQLEKSRLLSDRFSAERPKGSFSTLEIQRTEQGDSAMYLCASSLAPTDYGELFFGEGSRLTVL.

This clonotype was counted at least ten times. The genes are TRBV7-3 and TRBJ2-7, with D unclear. Deletions cut 5 bases from V and 0 bases from J, with 8 bases between. CDR3 length: 13 amino acids. Germline loops: CDR1 SGHTA, CDR2 FQGTGA. CDR3 protein: CASSLDGSYEQYF. The DNA for the CDR3 is TGTGCCAGCAGCCTGGACGGCTCCTACGAGCAGTACTTC.

This clonotype was counted only a few times. The J gene is TRBJ2-7, the V gene TRBV13; 9 bases map to TRBD1. The germline CDR1 and CDR2 sequences are PRHDT and FYEKMQ (reference sequence). The CDR3 has 16 residues. V was clipped by 3 bases and J by 0 bases; unmatched bases: 6. In DNA, the CDR3 is TGTGCCAGCAGCTTCGGGACAGGGTTAAGCTCCTACGAGCAGTACTTC. Its translation: CASSFGTGLSSYEQYF.

A few counts support this clonotype. The chain recombines TRBV27 with TRBJ2-3; 7 nucleotides align to TRBD1. This CDR3 has 16 amino acids. V lost 3 bases, J lost 9 bases, and 15 bases stayed unmatched. Germline CDR1 is MNHEY and CDR2 is SMNVEV (reference sequence). The CDR3 DNA reads TGTGCCAGCAGTTTGGGACAGACCGGCCTTTGGGGCACGCAGTATTTT. Protein: CASSLGQTGLWGTQYF.

This clonotype was recorded at least ten times. The V and J genes are TRBV7-9 and TRBJ2-5; 9 nucleotides agree with TRBD2. J gave up 5 bases and V 3 bases, and 4 bases lay outside the gene matches. Germline V lookup: CDR1 SEHNR, CDR2 FQNEAQ (reference sequence). The CDR3 is 14 residues long. The CDR3 region is CASSFAGGLETQYF. DNA for the CDR3: TGTGCCAGCAGCTTTGCGGGGGGGCTCGAGACCCAGTACTTC.

V and J are TRBV18 and TRBJ2-7, with D maybe TRBD2 (6 bases). V gave up 6 bases and J gave up 4 bases, with 19 bases separating them. This CDR3 spans 15 amino acids. CDR1 KGHSH and CDR2 LQKENI come from the germline V gene. The CDR3 coding sequence is TGTGCCAGCTCTGCCTCCGGGACTTTCCGATACGAGCAGTACTTC. This gives the protein CASSASGTFRYEQYF. Supplemented by reference TRBV18 and TRBJ2-7, the full variable domain reads NAGVMQNPRHLVRRRGQEARLRCSPMKGHSHVYWYRQLPEEGLKFMVYLQKENIIDESGMPKERFSAEFPKEGPSILRIQQVVRGDSAAYFCASSASGTFRYEQYFGPGTRLTVT.

This clonotype has a count of ten or more. V and J are TRBV7-2 and TRBJ2-7; weak D call: TRBD2 (5 bases). The CDR3 is 12 amino acids. CDR1 and CDR2 (germline): SGHTA, FQGNSA. V lost 4 bases to trimming and J lost 6 bases, with 10 bases between them. In DNA, the CDR3 is TGTGCCAGCAGCTCACTAGGCAGCGAGCAGTACTTC. It is translated as CASSSLGSEQYF.

This clonotype was found many times. The chain joins TRBV5-6 to TRBJ1-2; 7 nucleotides align to TRBD1. Germline CDR1 is SGHDT and CDR2 is YYEEEE. CDR3 length: 15 amino acids. The ends lost 3 bases at V and 1 base at J; junction bases unmatched: 6. The chain's CDR3 is CASSWRDSFNYGYTF. As DNA, the CDR3 is TGTGCCAGCAGCTGGCGGGACAGCTTTAACTATGGCTACACCTTC.

This clonotype was seen ten or more times. The rearrangement uses TRBV10-3 and TRBJ2-5; D unresolved. CDR1 is ENHRY, CDR2 SYGVKD, per germline. The CDR3 length is 15 residues. V lost 3 bases and J lost 4, with 15 bases in between. CDR3 DNA sequence: TGTGCCATCAGTGACCCCGAGGTCCGAGGAGAGACCCAGTACTTC. Amino acid sequence: CAISDPEVRGETQYF.

The table lists this clonotype with many counts. This chain connects TRBV4-2 to TRBJ2-1; TRBD2 matches 7 bases. Germline lookup yields CDR1 LGHNA and CDR2 YNFKEQ. Germline trimming cut 3 bases from V and 1 base from J; bases unmatched to any gene: 9. The CDR3 extends over 17 amino acids. The CDR3 reads CASSHQTGGGSYNEQFF. CDR3 DNA: TGTGCCAGCAGCCATCAAACGGGGGGAGGGTCCTACAATGAGCAGTTCTTC.

Remarks on this clonotype: This may be a read error, as it is one base from a much larger clone. The chain is built from TRBV19 and TRBJ2-5; maybe TRBD1 (5 bases). The length of the CDR3 is 15 residues. Germline loops: CDR1 LNHDA, CDR2 SQIVND (reference sequence). The V end was cut by 8 bases, the J end by 3 bases, with 19 bases between. CDR3 in DNA: TGTGCCAGTGGCCCCCAGGGAATAGGTGAAGAGACCCAGTACTTC. It is translated as CASGPQGIGEETQYF.

The V gene is TRBV7-9, the J gene TRBJ2-7; 8 bases are a match to TRBD2. This CDR3 has 16 residues. CDR1 SEHNR and CDR2 FQNEAQ come from the germline V gene (reference sequence). Losses at the gene ends were 7 bases for V and 2 bases for J; bases not matched to a gene: 13. The CDR3 reads CASIGEGAGEPYEQYF. For the CDR3, the DNA is TGTGCCAGCATCGGAGAAGGAGCGGGGGAACCCTACGAGCAGTACTTC. Full variable domain (remainder filled in from reference TRBV7-9 and TRBJ2-7): DTGVSQNPRHKITKRGQNVTFRCDPISEHNRLYWYRQTLGQGPEFLTYFQNEAQLEKSRLLSDRFSAERPKGSFSTLEIQRTEQGDSAMYLCASIGEGAGEPYEQYFGPGTRLTVT.

Concerning this clonotype itself: A junction boundary mismatches the germline segment, possibly from a read error. This chain connects TRBV20-1 to TRBJ1-1; 7 nucleotides line up with TRBD1. The CDR3 has 13 residues. CDR1 DFQATT and CDR2 SNEGSKA come from the germline V gene (reference sequence). The DNA for the CDR3 is TGCAGTGCTGCCGGGACAGTGAACACTGGAGCTTTCTTT. The encoded protein is CSAAGTVNTGAFF.